This TCR beta chain was captured in a study of radiation and T cells in renal cell carcinoma. Indicated treatment: 15 Gy SBRT to primary tumor, nephrectomy 4 weeks later. This clone was recorded a few times. Sequencing was performed with immunoSEQ multiplex PCR; in TCRdb, only in-frame clones are kept and a portion is missing. The repertoire holds tens of thousands of clones, roughly half seen once, with about a sixth in the top ten. Germline V gene lookup returns CDR1 LNHDA and CDR2 SQIVND (reference sequence). Trimming took off 5 bases at V and 2 bases at J, with 13 bases between the two ends. This CDR3 contains 14 residues.

The sequence derives from a woman between 50 and 59 years old with renal cell carcinoma. This specimen consisted of tumor tissue, obtained from a patient whose treatment included radiotherapy and nephrectomy. The chain joins TRBV19 to TRBJ2-7; TRBD2 is a possible D gene (5 bases). The CDR3 reads CASSPRTGTYEQYF. CDR3 bases: TGTGCCAGTAGTCCCAGGACTGGGACCTACGAGCAGTACTTC. Full variable domain (missing parts from reference TRBV19 and TRBJ2-7): DGGITQSPKYLFRKEGQNVTLSCEQNLNHDAMYWYRQDPGQGLRLIYYSQIVNDFQKGDIAEGYSVSREKKESFPLTVTSAQKNPTAFYLCASSPRTGTYEQYFGPGTRLTVT.